Sequencing of this T cell receptor beta chain was carried out in a study of human T cells and chemical hapten exposure. On the study more broadly: Patients, largely female, had alopecia areata, totalis or universalis.

The library labeled individual cDNA molecules by adding unique molecular identifiers to them. TCRdb processed the RACE reads anew with MiXCR; each CDR3 protein has one entry. In the table there are fewer than 200,000 distinct CDR3 sequences, about 30% of which are singletons. This CDR3 has 14 amino acids. Germline V CDR1 and CDR2: SQVTM, ANQGSEA. Trimming left V 7 bases short and J 2 bases short, with 17 bases between. Time point given: patch test 3, about 24 weeks after DPC sensitization. Described treatment: therapeutic diphenylcyclopropenone sensitization with weekly scalp DPC. Blood draws preceded each patch test application.

Sequenced here: whole blood, sampled in connection with sensitization to the hapten diphenylcyclopropenone (DPC). The chain has TRBV29-1 and TRBJ2-5; D perhaps matches TRBD2 (5 bases). This sequence originates from a woman between 18 and 29 years old with alopecia areata. Some clones in this sample may be carry-over from other donors' samples. The CDR3 DNA sequence: TGCAGCGCGACCGCCGAGGGCCAACAAGAGACCCAGTACTTC. It specifies CSATAEGQQETQYF.